These T cell receptor beta chains were read from a single sample in a study of cytomegalovirus exposure and HLA in healthy donors. Sequenced by immunoSEQ multiplex PCR; TCRdb stores in-frame clones only, minus some. This sample yields 200,000 or so clones, of which over 75% are seen a single time; roughly 0.095% belongs to the top ten. The material sequenced was PBMCs. Receptor source: a boy between 2 and 10 years old in good health and CMV-seronegative. Both conserved end residues are part of each CDR3. The D gene is left open where the match is weak. The size of a clone is reported for some rows only, either as once, few or many, or as a class for expanded clones.

V	size	J	D	length	CDR3	DNA
TRBV6-1	NA	TRBJ2-7	NA	14	CASSAEATAYEQYF	TGTGCCAGCAGTGCGGAGGCCACCGCTTACGAGCAGTACTTC
TRBV7-2	NA	TRBJ2-1	NA	16	CASSLAGGTSYNEQFF	TGTGCCAGCAGCTTAGCGGGGGGTACCTCCTACAATGAGCAGTTCTTC
TRBV15	NA	TRBJ1-1	NA	16	CATSRDPPGSNTEAFF	TGTGCCACCAGCAGAGATCCTCCAGGGTCGAACACTGAAGCTTTCTTT
TRBV10-3	NA	TRBJ2-1	TRBD2	13	CAIRAGGYNEQFF	TGTGCCATCAGGGCGGGGGGTTACAATGAGCAGTTCTTC
TRBV5-8	few	TRBJ2-2	NA	13	CASSFTDTGELFF	TGTGCCAGCAGCTTTACAGACACCGGGGAGCTGTTTTTT
TRBV7-9	NA	TRBJ2-7	TRBD1	14	CASSAGQGLYEQYF	TGTGCCAGCAGCGCGGGACAGGGTCTCTACGAGCAGTACTTC
TRBV20-1	NA	TRBJ1-1	NA	11	CSAKTAARAFF	TGCAGTGCTAAGACAGCCGCCAGAGCTTTCTTT
TRBV27	NA	TRBJ2-7	TRBD1	16	CASGTAAPRALYEQYF	TGTGCCAGCGGGACAGCCGCCCCAAGGGCACTCTACGAGCAGTACTTC
TRBV5-1	NA	TRBJ1-2	TRBD1	15	CASSFNTGEEAGYTF	TGCGCCAGCAGCTTCAATACAGGGGAAGAGGCTGGCTACACCTTC
TRBV11-1	NA	TRBJ1-1	TRBD1	16	CASSLAGTGGNTEAFF	TGTGCCAGCAGCTTAGCCGGGACAGGGGGGAACACTGAAGCTTTCTTT
TRBV27	NA	TRBJ2-5	TRBD2	17	CASSLRALAGGHETQYF	TGTGCCAGCAGTCTCAGGGCACTAGCGGGGGGGCATGAGACCCAGTACTTC
TRBV5-1	NA	TRBJ2-7	TRBD1	14	CASSPDRVTYEQYF	TGCGCCAGCAGCCCTGACAGGGTCACCTACGAGCAGTACTTC
TRBV6-4	NA	TRBJ2-7	TRBD2	15	CASSEGTSGGYEQYF	TGTGCCAGCAGTGAAGGGACTAGCGGTGGCTACGAGCAGTACTTC
TRBV5-1	NA	TRBJ1-1	TRBD1	14	CASSLADRGGRAFF	TGCGCCAGCAGCTTGGCCGACAGGGGCGGGAGAGCTTTCTTT